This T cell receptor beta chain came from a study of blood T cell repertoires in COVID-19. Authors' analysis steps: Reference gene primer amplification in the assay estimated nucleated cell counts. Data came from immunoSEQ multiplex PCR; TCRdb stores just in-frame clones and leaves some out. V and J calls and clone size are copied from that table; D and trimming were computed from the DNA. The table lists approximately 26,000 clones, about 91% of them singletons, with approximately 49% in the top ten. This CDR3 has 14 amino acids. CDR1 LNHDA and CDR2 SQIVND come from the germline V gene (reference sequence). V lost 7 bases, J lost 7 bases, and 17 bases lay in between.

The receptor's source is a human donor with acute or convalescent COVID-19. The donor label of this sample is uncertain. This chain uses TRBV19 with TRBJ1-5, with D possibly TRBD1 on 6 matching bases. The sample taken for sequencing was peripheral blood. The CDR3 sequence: CASIGRGYPQPQHF. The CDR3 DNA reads TGTGCCAGTATTGGGAGGGGGTATCCGCAGCCCCAGCATTTT. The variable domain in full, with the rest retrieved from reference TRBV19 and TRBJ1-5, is DGGITQSPKYLFRKEGQNVTLSCEQNLNHDAMYWYRQDPGQGLRLIYYSQIVNDFQKGDIAEGYSVSREKKESFPLTVTSAQKNPTAFYLCASIGRGYPQPQHFGDGTRLSIL.